The 4 T cell receptor beta chains below were found in one sample sequenced in a study of cytomegalovirus exposure and HLA in healthy donors. Both 60 Vbeta primers and 13 Jbeta primers went into the PCR. Sequencing was performed with immunoSEQ multiplex PCR; in TCRdb, only in-frame clones are kept and a portion is missing. The sample has about 140,000 clones, about four fifths seen once; the top ten hold approximately 1%. Sequencing was carried out using PBMCs. These receptor sequences come from a male donor in good health and CMV-seronegative.

The chain couples TRBV2 to TRBJ1-4; D gene uncertain. The V end lost 2 bases, the J end lost 0 bases, and 7 bases lay between the germline ends. Germline CDR1 is SNHLY and CDR2 is FYNNEI. CDR3 length: 15 residues. The CDR3 region is CASSESVATNEKLFF. CDR3 sequence (DNA): TGTGCCAGCAGTGAATCGGTTGCAACTAATGAAAAACTGTTTTTT.

The chain couples TRBV7-2 to TRBJ2-5, with 7 bases identical to TRBD1. With 4 bases clipped from V and 2 bases from J, the junction kept 4 bases outside the gene matches. This CDR3 has 14 amino acids. Germline-derived CDR1 and CDR2 are SGHTA and FQGNSA. CDR3 loop: CASSSGQRQETQYF. CDR3 in DNA: TGTGCCAGCAGCTCGGGACAGAGGCAAGAGACCCAGTACTTC.

In DNA form, the CDR3 reads TGTGCCAGCAGGCCAGGGACTTCCCTCAGGGAGCAGTACTTC. Its protein product is CASRPGTSLREQYF. The chain recombines TRBV7-2 with TRBJ2-7, with D possibly being TRBD2 (6 bases). The CDR3 has 14 amino acids. Germline V gene data show CDR1 as SGHTA and CDR2 as FQGNSA. Trimming cost V 6 bases and J 7 bases, with 19 bases left between them.

The chain joins TRBV18 to TRBJ1-5; D possibly corresponds to TRBD1 (5 bases). Germline-derived CDR1 and CDR2 are KGHSH and LQKENI. CDR3 size: 17 residues. V was clipped by 0 bases and J by 2 bases, with 14 bases between them. DNA for the CDR3: TGTGCCAGCTCACCACCGCAAGGGGCTTTGGGCAATCAGCCCCAGCATTTT. Its translation: CASSPPQGALGNQPQHF.